This TCR beta chain emerged from a study of CD8+ T cells in alopecia areata (dated by TCRdb to 2016 to 2019). Study-wide context: The treated patients took part in an open-label pilot trial in which moderate-to-severe alopecia areata was treated with oral tofacitinib at 5 to 10 mg twice daily. Tofacitinib was given for 6 to 18 months, followed by 6 months of follow-up off drug to assess delayed response and recurrence. In treated patients, disease severity was measured using the SALT score, which gives the percentage of scalp surface area affected. In both human patients and the C3H/HeJ mouse model, the study applied high-throughput TCRbeta sequencing to look at T cell clonal expansion in alopecia areata. In humans, TCRbeta sequencing was performed on scalp tissue and on sorted CD4+ and CD8+ peripheral blood T cells from healthy controls and from patients with patchy or totalis/universalis alopecia areata. Tofacitinib-treated patients had biopsies at baseline and at 4 and 24 weeks of treatment, with a later scalp biopsy in several patients. Clonality in the scalp was compared among normal scalp (n=4), patchy alopecia areata scalp (n=8), and alopecia totalis/universalis scalp (n=8). RNA came from the PAXgene miRNA kit for fixed scalp, the miRNeasy kit for PBMCs, and the RNeasy kit for mouse skin. Amplification of TCRbeta CDR3 regions was done by immunoSEQ multiplex PCR using 35 Vbeta forward primers and 13 Jbeta reverse primers.

From the cysteine through the phenylalanine, the CDR3 covers 13 amino acids. Solely the CDR3 DNA is kept, with 39 bases framed from the first base. The junction shows trimming of 8 bases on V and 1 base on J, and the gene matches do not reach 8 bases of it. The germline V gene sets CDR1 to SQVTM and CDR2 to ANQGSEA. Broad study findings and their caveats: Because the treated cohort was small and had just a single nonresponder, larger studies are needed to establish links between baseline CD8+ expansion and response. Unlike mouse skin, which is dominated by gammadelta T cells, normal human skin has resident alphabeta T cells that are also sequenced, and this complicates analysis of the scalp TCR repertoire. Scalp clonality and the number of expanded CD8+ clones among the top 100 scalp clones were significantly decreased by tofacitinib. Compared with normal scalp, lesional scalp had higher clonality and more expanded CD8+ clones, particularly in alopecia totalis/universalis, a pattern that suggests antigenic drive. During tofacitinib treatment, many expanded lesional clones stuck around in both scalp and blood, and this persistence may partly explain why relapse happens after treatment is stopped. Shared TCR sequences between patients were less evident than in mice, which may be partly attributable to HLA diversity in the patient population.

For this clone: What this receptor recognizes is not known. Per-base qualities were not stored, and no clone one base away is much larger.

This specimen's time point label, interpreted: about 25 weeks on oral tofacitinib. The intended sense of this specimen's treatment or condition label: oral pan-JAK inhibitor, 5-10 mg twice daily. Lesional scalp punch biopsies and peripheral blood were obtained from alopecia areata patients. After PBMCs were isolated by density centrifugation and stained for CD3, CD4 and CD8, a FACSAria was used to sort CD4+ and CD8+ T cells. Library method: the immunoSEQ multiplex PCR assay. RNA was extracted from all samples and reverse transcribed into cDNA as template for TCR sequencing. First-strand cDNA was synthesized using SuperScript III with a 2:1 mix of oligo-dT and random hexamers. A synthetic immune receptor repertoire was used to gauge amplification bias, and whatever bias remained was removed computationally. Per the source publication's procedure: Raw reads were preprocessed to remove errors, and CDR3 was defined according to IMGT conventions as the region from the conserved cysteine to phenylalanine. Clonality was computed by normalizing Shannon entropy by log2 of the number of productive unique TCRs and subtracting the result from 1. CD4 or CD8 identity of scalp clones was inferred by cross-referencing scalp TCRbeta sequences with sorted blood CD4 and CD8 repertoires. TCRdb took this table from immuneACCESS and kept in-frame rearrangements with V and J called. Such tables lack part of the clones; where checked against another copy, unresolved V genes explain under half of the gap, and the rest is unexplained. V and J calls and clone size come straight from that table; D and trimming were deduced from the DNA. The sample yields 90,000 or so clones; 44% were counted once. The ten top clones hold 18% of the sample.

This clonotype was sampled from a human donor with alopecia areata. The chain employs TRBV29-1 and TRBJ2-7, and TRBD1 aligns with 7 junction nucleotides. The sample here was CD8+ T cells sorted from blood, taken at week 24, from a patient treated with tofacitinib. The CDR3 corresponds to CSIRDSRSYEQYF. The bases are TGCAGCATACGGGACAGCCGATCCTACGAGCAGTACTTC.